The text below deals with one T cell receptor (beta chain). The data were obtained in a study of blood T cell repertoires in COVID-19. Study at large: Some COVID-19 samples were acute and others convalescent; all came from the United States, Italy and Spain.

Profiled with immunoSEQ multiplex PCR; TCRdb holds only in-frame clones, not every one. Among some 130,000 clones listed, over 85% were seen once. The CDR3 sequence is 15 residues long. V lost 5 bases, J lost 5 bases, and 18 bases lay in between. Germline assignment: CDR1 SGHVS and CDR2 FQNEAQ. The sequencing input was peripheral blood. This chain joins TRBV7-8 and TRBJ1-1; D remains ambiguous. This TCR derives from a man in his sixties with COVID-19, enrolled during active disease. CDR3 sequence: CASSRGAFVGTEAFF. The DNA of the CDR3 is TGTGCCAGCAGCCGAGGTGCCTTCGTCGGGACTGAAGCTTTCTTT. Variable domain in full (rest from reference TRBV7-8 and TRBJ1-1): GAGVSQSPRYKVAKRGQDVALRCDPISGHVSLFWYQQALGQGPEFLTYFQNEAQLDKSGLPSDRFFAERPEGSVSTLKIQRTQQEDSAVYLCASSRGAFVGTEAFFGQGTRLTVV.